This is a list of T cell receptor beta chains from one sample in a study of cytomegalovirus exposure and HLA in healthy donors. Sequenced by immunoSEQ multiplex PCR; TCRdb stores in-frame clones only, minus some. This table has 250,000 to 350,000 clones, approximately 91% appearing once. What was sequenced was PBMCs. The receptors here all came from a man aged 30-40 years in good health and CMV-seronegative. Each CDR3 is given with its conserved first and last residue. D genes are given only for firm matches. Clone size, where shown, is once, few, many, or a class for clones that have expanded.

DNA	CDR3	length	J	size	V	D
TGTGCCAGCAGTGACCCCGGACAGGGGGCTCTTAATTCACCCCTCCACTTT	CASSDPGQGALNSPLHF	17	TRBJ1-6	NA	TRBV25-1	TRBD1
TGTGCCAGCAGTTACTCGTTCAACTCTGGGGCCAACGTCCTGACTTTC	CASSYSFNSGANVLTF	16	TRBJ2-6	NA	TRBV6-5	NA
TGTGCCGGGGCAGGGGGCTCCTACGAGCAGTACTTC	CAGAGGSYEQYF	12	TRBJ2-7	NA	TRBV2	TRBD1
TGTGCCAGCAGTTACAGGGGATCTTCAGGGGGCTACACCTTC	CASSYRGSSGGYTF	14	TRBJ1-2	few	TRBV2	TRBD1
TGTGCCAGCAGCCCTGCCAGTCCTGAAGCTTTCTTT	CASSPASPEAFF	12	TRBJ1-1	NA	TRBV7-9	NA
TGTGCCAGCAGCTTAGAGGGAGGAATGGCGTGGCAGTTCTTC	CASSLEGGMAWQFF	14	TRBJ2-1	NA	TRBV11-2	NA
TGTGCCAGCAGTTATTCCCGAGATCAGCCCCAGCATTTT	CASSYSRDQPQHF	13	TRBJ1-5	NA	TRBV6-6	NA
TGTGCCAGCAGCAGGGGGCTAAACAATCAGCCCCAGCATTTT	CASSRGLNNQPQHF	14	TRBJ1-5	few	TRBV19	TRBD1
TGTGCCAGCAGCCCCCGTTTTTCGTCTTTTGTTGCTAACTATGGCTACACCTTC	CASSPRFSSFVANYGYTF	18	TRBJ1-2	NA	TRBV7-8	NA
TGCGCCAGCAGGGAAACCAGGGGGACCGGGGAGCTGTTTTTT	CASRETRGTGELFF	14	TRBJ2-2	NA	TRBV10-1	TRBD1
TGCGCCAGCAGCTTGGGTGGGACACCGACCTACGAGCAGTACTTC	CASSLGGTPTYEQYF	15	TRBJ2-7	NA	TRBV5-1	NA
TGTGCCAGCAGCTTAGTAGGAGGGCTCGGGACTGAAGCTTTCTTT	CASSLVGGLGTEAFF	15	TRBJ1-1	NA	TRBV7-8	NA
TGTGCCAGCAGTTTATCGCCCGGGGAACTAGCGGTGAACTACGAGCAGTACTTC	CASSLSPGELAVNYEQYF	18	TRBJ2-7	NA	TRBV28	TRBD2
TGTGCCAGCAGCTTGTCAACCGGTCCCTACGAGCAGTACTTC	CASSLSTGPYEQYF	14	TRBJ2-7	NA	TRBV11-2	NA